Presented here are 2 T cell receptor beta chains from one specimen sequenced in a study of metastatic and nonmetastatic thyroid tumors. Among the patients, none had received any treatment before thyroid surgery. With MiXCR, TCRdb called clones anew from the PCR reads. The sample lists about 18,000 clones; roughly 26% were seen once. Source material: adjacent normal tissue. The receptor source for this set is a female donor with papillary thyroid cancer or a benign thyroid nodule (not recorded which). Some clones in this sample may be carry-over from other donors' samples.

This chain links TRBV10-2 with TRBJ1-2, with 9 bases identical to TRBD1. J was trimmed by 5 bases and V by 7 bases; bases with no gene match: 8. From germline, CDR1 is WSHSY and CDR2 SAAADI. This CDR3 has 14 amino acids. The CDR3 loop is CASTTGGPFYGYTF. The CDR3 DNA is TGCGCCAGCACGACAGGGGGTCCTTTTTATGGCTACACCTTC.

J is TRBJ1-1 and V is TRBV6-1; D unresolved. V lost 5 bases and J 0 bases, leaving 13 bases between the germline ends. The CDR3 is 15 residues long. Per germline, CDR1 MNHNS and CDR2 SASEGT. The CDR3: CASSRGPDVNTEAFF. DNA for the CDR3: TGTGCCAGCAGTCGTGGTCCGGACGTGAACACTGAAGCTTTCTTT.